This T cell receptor beta chain stems from a study of OX40 agonist ivuxolimab in advanced cancers. Only in-frame clones appear in the TCRdb table, and some are missing; sequencing was by immunoSEQ multiplex PCR. The repertoire includes about 40,000 clones, 70% to 90% of them detected once, and about a sixth sits in the top ten. With 5 bases removed from V and 1 base from J, the gap between germline ends came to 18 bases. CDR1 is SEHNR, CDR2 FQNEAQ, per germline (reference sequence). The length of the CDR3 is 16 residues. The chain links TRBV7-9 to TRBJ2-7; weak D call: TRBD1 (5 bases). This sequence originates from an adult with an advanced solid tumor such as melanoma, head and neck, liver or kidney cancer. The specimen comprised CD4+ or CD8+ T cells sorted from blood, sampled in a trial of the OX40 agonist ivuxolimab. CDR3 amino acids: CASSPQGQGLSYEQYF. In nucleotides, the CDR3 is TGTGCCAGCAGCCCGCAAGGGCAGGGTTTGTCCTACGAGCAGTACTTC. Combining the CDR3 with reference TRBV7-9 and TRBJ2-7 gives the whole variable domain DTGVSQNPRHKITKRGQNVTFRCDPISEHNRLYWYRQTLGQGPEFLTYFQNEAQLEKSRLLSDRFSAERPKGSFSTLEIQRTEQGDSAMYLCASSPQGQGLSYEQYFGPGTRLTVT.